Shown below are 15 T cell receptor beta chains from a single sample sequenced in a study of response to subunit inactivated influenza vaccine. Via MiXCR, TCRdb re-called the RT-PCR reads, giving one row per CDR3 protein. The sample has roughly 700,000 distinct CDR3 sequences; 11% to 15% are singletons. The source was PBMCs from blood, collected approximately 15 days before vaccination. The source of these receptors is a man aged 50-60 years who received an inactivated influenza vaccine.

This clonotype was counted many times. The V call is TRBV20-1, the J call TRBJ2-1, with TRBD2 matching 14 bases. The CDR3 length is 15 residues. Germline V gene sequence: CDR1 DFQATT, CDR2 SNEGSKA (reference sequence). Losses at the gene ends were 3 bases for V and 10 bases for J; bases not matched to a gene: 8. Written as DNA, the CDR3 is TGCAGTGCTAGTACCGGGACTAGCGGGAGATTGGAGCAGTTCTTC. Residues: CSASTGTSGRLEQFF.

The chain links TRBV5-1 to TRBJ2-3; no clear D. The CDR3 has 14 amino acids. The germline CDR1 and CDR2 sequences are SGHRS and YFSETQ. The ends were cut back, 4 bases at V and 2 bases at J, with 11 bases in the middle. In nucleotides, the CDR3 is TGCGCCAGCAGCACCCAGCGTTTCACAGATACGCAGTATTTT. Encoded protein: CASSTQRFTDTQYF.

This clonotype was detected only a few times. The chain recombines TRBV6-2 or TRBV6-3 with TRBJ2-5; TRBD2 matches 8 bases. This CDR3 has 17 residues. V was pared by 0 bases and J by 2 bases, with 8 bases of the junction left unmatched. Germline loops: CDR1 MNHEY, CDR2 SVGEGT. CDR3 residues: CASSYSKERGLQETQYF. The CDR3 nucleotides are TGTGCCAGCAGTTACTCGAAGGAGCGGGGGCTACAAGAGACCCAGTACTTC.

There are a few counts of this clonotype. The chain combines TRBV7-2 with TRBJ2-1; 13 bases agree with TRBD2. J was trimmed by 15 bases and V by 6 bases; bases with no gene match: 11. The CDR3 loop spans 14 amino acids. Per the germline V gene, CDR1 is SGHTA and CDR2 is FQGNSA. The chain's CDR3 is CASRTPGLAGRWFF. CDR3 bases: TGTGCCAGCAGAACGCCGGGACTAGCGGGAAGGTGGTTCTTC.

The V and J genes are TRBV5-6 and TRBJ1-4; D call uncertain. This CDR3 has 12 residues. V was cut by 3 bases and J by 7 bases, with 7 bases left in between. From germline, CDR1 is SGHDT and CDR2 YYEEEE. The CDR3 nucleotides read TGTGCCAGCAGCTCCCGATTTGAAAAACTGTTTTTT. Protein sequence: CASSSRFEKLFF.

The chain has TRBV2 and TRBJ2-1; tentative D call: TRBD2 (7 bases). Germline CDR1 reads SNHLY; CDR2 reads FYNNEI. V was cut by 6 bases and J by 10 bases, with 19 bases left in between. This CDR3 is 14 amino acids long. This CDR3 reads CASRIGTRGGEQFF. The CDR3 DNA follows: TGTGCCAGCAGGATCGGGACACGGGGAGGGGAGCAGTTCTTC.

This clonotype was seen a handful of times. The CDR3 reads CASSPISGRAAYEQYF. The CDR3 DNA is TGTGCCAGCAGCCCAATTAGCGGGAGGGCGGCCTACGAGCAGTACTTC. The chain is built from TRBV27 and TRBJ2-7; 11 bases fit TRBD2. CDR1 MNHEY and CDR2 SMNVEV come from the germline V gene (reference sequence). This CDR3 is built from 16 residues. V gave up 6 bases and J gave up 2 bases; unmatched junction bases: 9.

The sample holds a few counts of this clonotype. This chain links TRBV7-9 with TRBJ1-2; TRBD1 aligns across 8 bases. The CDR3 extends over 16 amino acids. The V gene's germline CDR1 is SEHNR and CDR2 FQNEAQ (reference sequence). V was clipped by 5 bases and J by 3 bases; unmatched bases: 11. DNA of the CDR3: TGTGCCAGCAGCGCTTCAACAGGGGGGGGATACTATGGCTACACCTTC. It yields the protein CASSASTGGGYYGYTF.

This chain uses TRBV3-1 with TRBJ2-2; D perhaps matches TRBD2 (6 bases). Germline CDR1 and CDR2: LGHDT and YNNKEL (reference sequence). Between the trimmed V and J ends, which lost 6 bases and 6 bases, there was a span of 23 bases. This CDR3 contains 17 residues. The CDR3 DNA is TGTGCCAGCAGTCCCCATGCGGGGAAAGAGTTCGCCGGGGAGCTGTTTTTT. Translating it yields CASSPHAGKEFAGELFF.

This clonotype appeared a few times. V gene TRBV5-5 combines with J gene TRBJ2-7; 12 positions agree with TRBD1. The CDR3 loop spans 15 amino acids. From germline, CDR1 is SGHKS and CDR2 YYEKEE (reference sequence). After removal of 2 bases from V and 3 bases from J, the junction contained 3 bases not matched to a gene. The CDR3 region is CASSLGDRGHYEQYF. DNA for the CDR3: TGTGCCAGCAGCTTAGGGGACAGGGGGCACTACGAGCAGTACTTC.

This clonotype was picked up a small number of times. J is TRBJ2-7 and V is TRBV29-1, with 7 nucleotides matching TRBD1. The CDR3 loop spans 13 amino acids. Trimming at V came to 7 bases and at J to 1 base, leaving 7 bases not matched to a gene. Germline V gene lookup returns CDR1 SQVTM and CDR2 ANQGSEA. The CDR3 nucleotides are TGCAGCGCCCAACGGACAGGATCCTACGAGCAGTACTTC. Residues: CSAQRTGSYEQYF.

CDR3 region: CASSSLRGGEQYF. The CDR3 DNA reads as TGTGCCAGCAGTTCCTTACGGGGCGGCGAGCAGTACTTC. The chain joins TRBV5-6 to TRBJ2-7; D may be TRBD1 or TRBD2 (5 bases each). The CDR3 has 13 amino acids. Germline values: CDR1 SGHDT, CDR2 YYEEEE. Trimming stripped 5 bases from V and 6 bases from J, with 15 bases between. Looking up the rest from reference TRBV5-6 and TRBJ2-7 gives the full variable domain: DAGVTQSPTHLIKTRGQQVTLRCSPKSGHDTVSWYQQALGQGPQFIFQYYEEEERQRGNFPDRFSGHQFPNYSSELNVNALLLGDSALYLCASSSLRGGEQYFGPGTRLTVT.

This clonotype has a handful of counts. This chain links TRBV11-2 with TRBJ2-1; 7 bases are a match to TRBD1. The CDR3 sequence is 16 residues long. From germline, CDR1 is SGHAT and CDR2 FQNNGV. V gave up 1 base and J gave up 4 bases; unmatched junction bases: 7. The CDR3 nucleotides read TGTGCCAGCAGCTTAGGTCCGACAGGGCCGTACAATGAGCAGTTCTTC. This gives the protein CASSLGPTGPYNEQFF.

This clonotype has only a few counts. The chain uses TRBV11-2 and TRBJ2-5, with 13 bases lining up with TRBD2. Germline-derived CDR1 and CDR2 are SGHAT and FQNNGV. The CDR3 sequence is 19 residues long. The ends lost 4 bases at V and 1 base at J; junction bases unmatched: 12. In DNA form, the CDR3 reads TGTGCCAGCAGCTCCTCTCGGACTAGCGGGGGAACCTTCCAAGAGACCCAGTACTTC. This codes for CASSSSRTSGGTFQETQYF.

The chain uses TRBV2 and TRBJ2-1, with D perhaps TRBD2 (7 bases). V was trimmed by 7 bases and J by 7 bases, leaving 17 bases between them. The CDR3 is 14 residues long. Germline V gene data show CDR1 as SNHLY and CDR2 as FYNNEI. This CDR3 reads CASNRGGGGNEQFF. CDR3 nucleotide sequence: TGTGCCAGCAATAGGGGGGGCGGAGGTAATGAGCAGTTCTTC.